These 25 T cell receptor beta chains originate from one sample sequenced in a study of blood T cell repertoires in COVID-19. Sequenced by immunoSEQ multiplex PCR; TCRdb stores in-frame clones only, minus some. The sample holds roughly 460,000 clones, around 90% seen once. Sequenced material: peripheral blood. These receptors were collected from a man younger than 35 with COVID-19, enrolled during active disease.

The V call is TRBV6-5, the J call TRBJ2-7; 8 bases fit TRBD2. This CDR3 contains 14 residues. Germline trimming cut 6 bases from V and 3 bases from J; bases unmatched to any gene: 7. Per germline, CDR1 MNHEY and CDR2 SVGAGI. The chain's CDR3 is CASRVAGTIYEQYF. CDR3 in DNA: TGTGCCAGCAGGGTAGCGGGAACTATCTACGAGCAGTACTTC.

The chain uses TRBV5-8 and TRBJ2-3; D perhaps matches TRBD2 (5 bases). CDR3 length equals 13 residues. The germline V gene has CDR1 SGHTS and CDR2 YDEGEE. Between the trimmed V and J ends, which lost 4 bases and 4 bases, there was a span of 10 bases. The CDR3 DNA reads TGTGCCAGCAGCCTCAGCGGCCCAGATACGCAGTATTTT. It specifies CASSLSGPDTQYF.

The chain has TRBV7-2 and TRBJ2-7; D possibly corresponds to TRBD2 (5 bases). Germline CDR1 is SGHTA and CDR2 is FQGNSA. The CDR3 has 12 residues. V was trimmed by 4 bases and J by 5 bases, leaving 9 bases between them. For the CDR3, the DNA is TGTGCCAGCAGCTCGAGGGCAAACGAGCAGTACTTC. Translated: CASSSRANEQYF.

This clone was seen just once. The rearrangement joins TRBV6-5 to TRBJ2-7; 12 bases map to TRBD2. Germline CDR1 is MNHEY and CDR2 is SVGAGI. This CDR3 is built from 14 residues. Trimming cost V 6 bases and J 7 bases; bases outside gene matches: 7. The CDR3, as DNA: TGTGCCAGCAGCCGACTAGCGGGGGCTGGAGAGCAGTACTTC. The encoded protein is CASSRLAGAGEQYF.

This clone was counted once. The CDR3 DNA reads TGTGCCAGCTCCCTTGGACAGTCCTCCTACAATGAGCAGTTCTTC. It encodes CASSLGQSSYNEQFF. The chain recombines TRBV18 with TRBJ2-1; a possible D gene is TRBD1 (6 bases). This CDR3 is built from 15 residues. Per the germline V gene, CDR1 is KGHSH and CDR2 is LQKENI. The V gene lost 6 bases and the J gene lost 0 bases, with 12 bases spanning the gap.

The chain recombines TRBV3-1 (or the pseudogene TRBV3-2) with TRBJ2-3; D is perhaps TRBD1 (5 bases). V was cut by 4 bases and J by 0 bases, with 8 bases left in between. Looked up from germline, CDR1 is LGHDT and CDR2 is YNNKEL (reference sequence). This CDR3 contains 14 residues. The DNA of the CDR3 is TGTGCCAGCAGCCGGGGCGGAAGCACAGATACGCAGTATTTT. Protein product: CASSRGGSTDTQYF.

The chain recombines TRBV6-6 with TRBJ2-7; 8 nucleotides match TRBD1. The trim removed 5 bases at V and 2 bases at J, leaving 5 bases unmatched. The CDR3 totals 14 residues. Germline CDR1 MNHNY, CDR2 SVGAGI (reference sequence). DNA for the CDR3: TGTGCCAGCAGTCTCGGGACAGGTCCCTACGAGCAGTACTTC. This codes for CASSLGTGPYEQYF.

This chain uses TRBV6-5 with TRBJ2-5, with D perhaps matching TRBD2 (6 bases). Trimming stripped 6 bases from V and 1 base from J, with 9 bases between. CDR3 length: 13 amino acids. Per germline, CDR1 MNHEY and CDR2 SVGAGI. The CDR3: CASRGLFQETQYF. As DNA, the CDR3 is TGTGCCAGCAGGGGACTTTTCCAAGAGACCCAGTACTTC.

The chain has TRBV20-1 and TRBJ1-1; maybe TRBD1 (6 bases). This CDR3 region has 11 residues. The V gene's germline CDR1 is DFQATT and CDR2 SNEGSKA (reference sequence). V gave up 7 bases and J gave up 4 bases, with 10 bases separating them. CDR3 sequence reads: CSVDRATEAFF. The CDR3 bases are TGCAGTGTGGACAGAGCCACTGAAGCTTTCTTT.

The chain is built from TRBV10-1 and TRBJ1-2, with 8 bases fitting TRBD1. Germline values: CDR1 WNHNN, CDR2 SYGVQD (reference sequence). V trimming: 3 bases; J trimming: 8 bases; junction bases outside the gene matches: 5. CDR3 length: 13 residues. The CDR3 nucleotides are TGCGCCAGCAGTGACTCCCGGGACAGGGGCTACACCTTC. Translating gives CASSDSRDRGYTF.

The rearrangement uses TRBV29-1 and TRBJ2-7; 7 bases fit TRBD2. Per germline, CDR1 SQVTM and CDR2 ANQGSEA. Germline trimming cut 6 bases from V and 2 bases from J; bases unmatched to any gene: 13. This CDR3 comprises 15 residues. The CDR3 coding sequence is TGCAGCGTACTTGGCTCACCACGGGAGGCCTACGAGCAGTACTTC. Translating it yields CSVLGSPREAYEQYF.

CDR3 coding DNA: TGTGCCAGCAGGGCTTCGGGAGGAGATACGCAGTATTTT. Residues: CASRASGGDTQYF. The V gene is TRBV2, the J gene TRBJ2-3; 7 bases are a match to TRBD2. The CDR3 extends over 13 amino acids. The junction had 5 bases not matched to a gene; V was cut back by 6 bases and J by 5 bases. Germline V lookup: CDR1 SNHLY, CDR2 FYNNEI.

This clone showed up just a few times. V and J are TRBV2 and TRBJ1-4; the D is unclear. The CDR3 sequence is 14 residues long. CDR1 and CDR2 (germline): SNHLY, FYNNEI. V gave up 6 bases and J gave up 0 bases, with 8 bases separating them. CDR3 amino acids: CASSLGATNEKLFF. The CDR3 bases are TGTGCCAGCAGCCTCGGAGCAACTAATGAAAAACTGTTTTTT.

As concerns this clone: The same CDR3 can be traced to other DNA sequences in this sample. The chain links TRBV6-5 to TRBJ1-2, with 10 bases aligning to TRBD1. In germline, CDR1 is MNHEY, CDR2 SVGAGI. The V and J ends lost 2 bases and 8 bases, in that order; junction bases with no gene match: 5. The CDR3 has 14 amino acids. The CDR3 region has the DNA TGTGCCAGCAGTTACACGGGACAGGGGTCCGGCTACACCTTC. It specifies CASSYTGQGSGYTF.

CDR3 in amino acids: CATSDFQGPGANVLTF. The CDR3 bases are TGTGCCACCAGTGATTTTCAGGGCCCTGGGGCCAACGTCCTGACTTTC. The V call is TRBV24-1, the J call TRBJ2-6, with D perhaps matching TRBD1 (5 bases). Germline-derived CDR1 and CDR2 are KGHDR and SFDVKD. The CDR3 is made up of 16 amino acids. The germline V and J ends were trimmed by 1 base and 2 bases, with 8 bases remaining between them.

This clone appeared once. The genes are TRBV7-8 and TRBJ2-1, with D perhaps TRBD2 (7 bases). Deletions cut 5 bases from V and 4 bases from J, with 24 bases between. CDR1 SGHVS and CDR2 FQNEAQ come from the germline V gene. The CDR3 is made up of 18 amino acids. In DNA form, the CDR3 reads TGTGCCAGCAGCGCCCGGAGAGAAGGGGGGGCTTTATACAATGAGCAGTTCTTC. This translates into CASSARREGGALYNEQFF.

The genes are TRBV3-1 (or the pseudogene TRBV3-2) and TRBJ2-3; TRBD2 matches 10 bases. V lost 0 bases to trimming and J lost 6 bases; unmatched junction nucleotides: 18. From germline, CDR1 is LGHDT and CDR2 YNNKEL (reference sequence). The length of the CDR3 is 20 residues. CDR3 sequence: CASSQDRRPREREGPDTQYF. In DNA form, the CDR3 reads TGTGCCAGCAGCCAAGATAGAAGACCCCGCGAGCGGGAGGGCCCCGATACGCAGTATTTT.

The chain has TRBV20-1 and TRBJ2-1; 7 bases align to TRBD2. This CDR3 has 11 residues. Germline V gene lookup returns CDR1 DFQATT and CDR2 SNEGSKA (reference sequence). The CDR3 coding sequence is TGCGGCTGGGAGGGGCACAATGAGCAGTTCTTC. Translated: CGWEGHNEQFF.

This clone was found once. This sequence joins TRBV5-4 and TRBJ2-2, with TRBD2 matching 13 bases. V shed 3 bases and J 4 bases; nucleotides not matched to a gene: 3. CDR1 is SGHNT and CDR2 is YYREEE in the germline V gene (reference sequence). The CDR3 contains 16 residues. CDR3 sequence (DNA): TGTGCCAGCAGCTCGGGACTAGCGGGGCTCACCGGGGAGCTGTTTTTT. Translated, it gives CASSSGLAGLTGELFF.

The chain employs TRBV19 and TRBJ2-1, with TRBD2 identical over 12 bases. The germline CDR1 and CDR2 sequences are LNHDA and SQIVND (reference sequence). The J segment lost 7 bases and the V segment lost 5 bases, leaving 6 bases of the junction unmatched. The CDR3 is 15 amino acids. CDR3 coding DNA: TGTGCCAGTAGTCTGGGACTAGCGGGTTCAAATGAGCAGTTCTTC. Amino acid sequence: CASSLGLAGSNEQFF.

The V and J genes are TRBV6-6 and TRBJ2-3; weak D call: TRBD2 (6 bases). CDR3 length equals 14 residues. V lost 7 bases, J lost 4 bases, and 15 bases lay in between. CDR1 MNHNY and CDR2 SVGAGI come from the germline V gene (reference sequence). Here the CDR3 DNA reads TGTGCCAGCACCCACGGGGGACGGCCAGATACGCAGTATTTT. Translating it yields CASTHGGRPDTQYF.

This clone appeared once. The chain has TRBV6-1 and TRBJ2-2, with 9 bases lining up with TRBD2. Germline lookup yields CDR1 MNHNS and CDR2 SASEGT. The CDR3 runs to 17 residues. V shed 4 bases and J 3 bases; nucleotides not matched to a gene: 9. CDR3: CASSVSGSRLYTGELFF. For the CDR3, the DNA is TGTGCCAGCAGTGTTAGCGGGAGTCGACTTTACACCGGGGAGCTGTTTTTT.

The rearrangement joins TRBV2 to TRBJ1-4; D not certain. The germline V gene has CDR1 SNHLY and CDR2 FYNNEI. This CDR3 region has 14 residues. The V end was cut by 6 bases, the J end by 5 bases, with 13 bases between. This chain's CDR3 is CASSGTGRNEKLFF. As DNA, the CDR3 is TGTGCCAGCAGCGGTACCGGGAGGAATGAAAAACTGTTTTTT.

V and J are TRBV21-1 and TRBJ2-7; the DNA was not compared with TRBD1, the D call given in the table. TRBV21-1 is described as a pseudogene. This CDR3 comprises 15 residues. The CDR3 is CASSKVGYRDYEQYF. As DNA, the CDR3 is TGTGCCAGCAGCAAAGTGGGCTACAGGGACTACGAGCAGTACTTC.

The rearrangement uses TRBV19 and TRBJ2-4; the match to TRBD1 covers 7 bases. The CDR3 loop spans 18 amino acids. Per germline, CDR1 LNHDA and CDR2 SQIVND (reference sequence). V lost 5 bases to trimming and J lost 0 bases; unmatched junction nucleotides: 13. The CDR3 DNA sequence: TGTGCCAGTAGTGGGCAGGGGGTCTATAACCTAGCCAAAAACATTCAGTACTTC. It encodes CASSGQGVYNLAKNIQYF.